This TCR beta chain was captured by sequencing in a study of PD-1 blockade in classical Hodgkin lymphoma. Background on the study: It was nivolumab at 3 mg/kg, given intravenously every 2 weeks, that patients received.

A word on this clone: Its specificity is not known.

V lost 1 base to trimming and J lost 7 bases, with 11 bases between them. The CDR3 has 14 residues. Germline-derived CDR1 and CDR2 are SGHAT and FQNNGV. Findings and caveats of the study: Unlike CD8+ TCR diversity, which did not rise significantly by C4D1, CD4+ TCR diversity did. Excluded were patients who started nivolumab under 1 year after ASCT, a group that had lower diversity.

Using immunoSEQ multiplex PCR, the repertoire was profiled, and TCRdb retains in-frame clones only, with some absent. There are about 27,000 clones in the sample; around 83% occur only once, and approximately 2.4% lies in the top ten. Indicated time point: cycle 4 day 1 (C4D1), after less than seven weeks of nivolumab. All trial patients relapsed after autologous stem cell transplantation. Negative selection with magnetic separation was used to purify CD4+ T cells from thawed PBMCs. The best responses consisted of complete response, partial response or progressive disease. This clonotype originated in a human donor with classical Hodgkin lymphoma. The rearrangement uses TRBV11-2 and TRBJ1-5; no reliable D call. This specimen was CD4+ T cells from blood, taken before the fourth cycle of nivolumab. CDR3 residues: CASSLGQGNQPQHF. DNA for the CDR3: TGTGCCAGCAGCTTAGGGCAAGGGAACCAGCCCCAGCATTTT. The complete variable domain, with remaining parts taken from reference TRBV11-2 and TRBJ1-5, reads EAGVAQSPRYKIIEKRQSVAFWCNPISGHATLYWYQQILGQGPKLLIQFQNNGVVDDSQLPKDRFSAERLKGVDSTLKIQPAKLEDSAVYLCASSLGQGNQPQHFGDGTRLSIL.